This record covers a single T cell receptor (beta chain). One end of the junction does not line up with germline, which may come from a read error. The data were taken from a study of blood T cell repertoires in COVID-19. TCRdb's copy holds only in-frame clones and misses some; the assay was immunoSEQ multiplex PCR. Of about 41,000 clones in the sample, about 87% are singletons; the top ten hold 3.9%. Germline V CDR1 and CDR2: SGHRS, YFSETQ. This CDR3 has 14 amino acids. The source material was peripheral blood. The receptor was derived from a man aged 35 to 55 with COVID-19, enrolled during active disease. The rearrangement links TRBV5-1 to TRBJ2-5; the D gene is possibly TRBD1 (5 bases). The CDR3 DNA follows: TGCGCCAGCAGTTTGGGGCAGCCTAGAGAGACCCAGTACTTC. It encodes CASSLGQPRETQYF.